The 15 T cell receptor beta chains below come from one sample, sequenced in a study of Ad26.COV2.S vaccination and SARS-CoV-2 variants. Produced via immunoSEQ multiplex PCR; TCRdb's table is partial and in-frame only. Of about 180,000 clones listed, 87% are singletons. The sequences come from peripheral blood, collected after recovery from COVID-19. All receptors come from a human donor who had recovered from COVID-19.

The V and J genes are TRBV19 and TRBJ1-4, with TRBD1 identical over 7 bases. J was trimmed by 0 bases and V by 5 bases; bases with no gene match: 9. The CDR3 contains 17 residues. CDR1 LNHDA and CDR2 SQIVND come from the germline V gene (reference sequence). CDR3 in amino acids: CASSPSTGYATNEKLFF. The CDR3 DNA reads as TGTGCCAGTAGTCCCTCGACAGGGTATGCAACTAATGAAAAACTGTTTTTT.

The V gene is TRBV30, the J gene TRBJ1-1; TRBD1 matches at 11 bases. The trim removed 3 bases at V and 3 bases at J, leaving 15 bases unmatched. Germline V lookup: CDR1 GTSNPN, CDR2 SVGIG (reference sequence). This CDR3 spans 18 amino acids. CDR3 DNA: TGTGCCTGGAGCAACCCCCGGGACAGGGGGGAGAGGTACACTGAAGCTTTCTTT. Its translation: CAWSNPRDRGERYTEAFF.

The rearrangement joins TRBV10-2 to TRBJ2-7, with D unclear. This CDR3 has 14 amino acids. The V end was cut by 8 bases, the J end by 4 bases, with 18 bases between. Germline-derived CDR1 and CDR2 are WSHSY and SAAADI. CDR3 bases: TGCGCCAGCTCTAGGGCAACCCCCGTTTACGAGCAGTACTTC. Translating gives CASSRATPVYEQYF.

Only a few counts were recorded for this clone. The chain couples TRBV7-9 to TRBJ1-1; D unresolved. This CDR3 comprises 12 residues. The ends were cut back, 2 bases at V and 1 base at J, with 2 bases in the middle. Germline lookup yields CDR1 SEHNR and CDR2 FQNEAQ (reference sequence). The CDR3 is CASSLWNTEAFF. CDR3 DNA sequence: TGTGCCAGCAGCTTATGGAACACTGAAGCTTTCTTT.

This chain links TRBV3-1 (or the pseudogene TRBV3-2) with TRBJ1-4; possible D gene TRBD1, 6 bases. The CDR3 consists of 16 residues. V lost 1 base and J lost 5, with 14 bases in between. Germline CDR1 LGHDT, CDR2 YNNKEL (reference sequence). CDR3 protein: CASSQAGEGLNEKLFF. In DNA form, the CDR3 reads TGTGCCAGCAGCCAAGCAGGGGAGGGTCTCAATGAAAAACTGTTTTTT.

This chain connects TRBV7-8 to TRBJ2-7, with no clear D. The CDR3 covers 15 residues. Germline V gene lookup returns CDR1 SGHVS and CDR2 FQNEAQ. V was trimmed by 6 bases and J by 2 bases, leaving 17 bases between them. CDR3 DNA sequence: TGTGCCAGCAGACTAATAACTCCCTCCCCCTACGAGCAGTACTTC. The encoded protein is CASRLITPSPYEQYF.

This clone was seen a few times. The chain joins TRBV3-1 (or the pseudogene TRBV3-2) to TRBJ2-1, with D perhaps matching TRBD2 (5 bases). The CDR3 consists of 15 residues. Germline CDR1 is LGHDT and CDR2 is YNNKEL (reference sequence). Trimming took 1 base from V and 0 from J, leaving 7 bases between them. CDR3 sequence reads: CASSQGRSSYNEQFF. In DNA, the CDR3 is TGTGCCAGCAGCCAAGGGAGGAGCTCCTACAATGAGCAGTTCTTC.

The chain uses TRBV5-5 and TRBJ2-5, with D possibly TRBD2 on 6 matching bases. This CDR3 comprises 16 residues. The germline V and J ends were trimmed by 7 bases and 5 bases, with 24 bases remaining between them. Germline V gene lookup returns CDR1 SGHKS and CDR2 YYEKEE (reference sequence). CDR3 protein: CASLGWGWRDPETQYF. For the CDR3, the DNA is TGTGCCAGCCTAGGGTGGGGCTGGCGGGATCCGGAGACCCAGTACTTC.

The rearrangement links TRBV10-3 to TRBJ1-2; D ambiguous. The ends were cut back, 7 bases at V and 5 bases at J, with 8 bases in the middle. Germline lookup yields CDR1 ENHRY and CDR2 SYGVKD. The CDR3 is 11 residues long. The CDR3 DNA reads TGTGCCATCATGCAGGATTATGGCTACACCTTC. Translated: CAIMQDYGYTF.

This chain connects TRBV6-6 to TRBJ1-4; TRBD1 might be the D (6 bases). The CDR3 runs to 16 residues. V lost 2 bases to trimming and J lost 8 bases, with 18 bases between them. CDR1 is MNHNY and CDR2 is SVGAGI in the germline V gene (reference sequence). The CDR3 reads CASSYPKEGVDEKLFF. The DNA for the CDR3 is TGTGCCAGCAGTTACCCAAAGGAGGGGGTGGACGAAAAACTGTTTTTT.

This chain links TRBV28 with TRBJ2-7; no firm D call. This CDR3 is 15 amino acids long. The germline V and J ends were trimmed by 6 bases and 0 bases, with 15 bases remaining between them. Looked up from germline, CDR1 is MDHEN and CDR2 is SYDVKM. CDR3 protein: CASSHPDGLSYEQYF. CDR3 nucleotide sequence: TGTGCCAGCAGCCATCCCGACGGTCTCTCCTACGAGCAGTACTTC.

The V gene is TRBV18, the J gene TRBJ2-5; weak D call: TRBD1 (6 bases). The CDR3 runs to 14 residues. V was trimmed by 3 bases and J by 2 bases, leaving 10 bases between them. Germline CDR1 is KGHSH and CDR2 is LQKENI. This CDR3 reads CASSPNRDQETQYF. CDR3 DNA sequence: TGTGCCAGCTCACCCAACAGGGATCAAGAGACCCAGTACTTC.

CDR3 coding DNA: TGTGCCAGCAGCCAAGATCAGGGCAGCACAGATACGCAGTATTTT. Its translation is CASSQDQGSTDTQYF. The rearrangement uses TRBV14 and TRBJ2-3, with D maybe TRBD1 (5 bases). The germline V and J ends were trimmed by 0 bases and 0 bases, with 7 bases remaining between them. Germline CDR1 and CDR2: SGHDN and FVKESK. CDR3 length: 15 residues.

The chain couples TRBV7-3 to TRBJ2-7, with TRBD1 matching 8 bases. V was clipped by 3 bases and J by 1 base; unmatched bases: 2. In germline, CDR1 is SGHTA, CDR2 FQGTGA. The CDR3 sequence is 14 residues long. As DNA, the CDR3 is TGTGCCAGCAGCTTGGGACAGGATTCCTACGAGCAGTACTTC. Its translation: CASSLGQDSYEQYF.

The CDR3 nucleotides read TGTGCCAGCAGCTACGAAGGTTATGGCTACACCTTC. It is translated as CASSYEGYGYTF. V is TRBV7-2 and J is TRBJ1-2; D not resolved. V was clipped by 4 bases and J by 5 bases, with 8 bases between them. This CDR3 contains 12 residues. Germline lookup yields CDR1 SGHTA and CDR2 FQGNSA.